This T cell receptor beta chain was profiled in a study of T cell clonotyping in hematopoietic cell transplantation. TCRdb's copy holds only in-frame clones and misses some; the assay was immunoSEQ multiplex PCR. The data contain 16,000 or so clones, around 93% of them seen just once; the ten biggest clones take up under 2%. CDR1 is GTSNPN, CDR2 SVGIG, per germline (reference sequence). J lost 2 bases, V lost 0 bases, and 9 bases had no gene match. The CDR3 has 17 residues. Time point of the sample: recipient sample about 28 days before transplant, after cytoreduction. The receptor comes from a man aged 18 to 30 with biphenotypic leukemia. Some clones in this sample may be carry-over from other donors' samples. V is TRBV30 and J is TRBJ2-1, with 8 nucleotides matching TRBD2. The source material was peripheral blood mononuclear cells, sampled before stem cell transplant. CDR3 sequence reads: CAWSVSGGGLPYNEQFF. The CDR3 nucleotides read TGTGCCTGGAGTGTATCTGGCGGGGGGCTCCCCTACAATGAGCAGTTCTTC.